These 3 T cell receptor beta chains were all obtained from the same sample, sequenced in a study of identical twins. TCRdb used MiXCR to reprocess the 5' RACE reads, holding one entry per CDR3 protein. The sample yields around 490,000 distinct CDR3 sequences, 13% to 15% seen once. These data were also filed under a second study, of yellow fever vaccine responses in identical twins.

Sequencing used CD4+ T cells sorted from blood. The receptors originated from a woman between 18 and 29 years old in good health.

V usage is TRBV20-1 and J usage is TRBJ2-2; D is unresolved. CDR3 length: 14 amino acids. CDR1 and CDR2 (germline): DFQATT, SNEGSKA (reference sequence). Between the trimmed V and J ends, which lost 6 bases and 0 bases, there was a span of 11 bases. This CDR3 is CSAVGPSNTGELFF. For the CDR3, the DNA is TGCAGTGCAGTAGGGCCCTCGAACACCGGGGAGCTGTTTTTT.

CDR3 amino acids: CASSIGGAENEQYV. CDR3 nucleotide sequence: TGCGCCAGCAGCATAGGGGGCGCAGAAAACGAGCAGTACGTC. The chain uses TRBV5-1 and TRBJ2-7, with TRBD1 identical over 7 bases. The ends lost 4 bases at V and 5 bases at J; junction bases unmatched: 9. Looked up from germline, CDR1 is SGHRS and CDR2 is YFSETQ. This CDR3 has 14 residues.

In its sample, this clonotype was seen a few times. The CDR3 DNA follows: TGTGCCAGCAGTTACGTAGGGGCGCGGGGGACTGCTGGCTACACCTTC. Translation: CASSYVGARGTAGYTF. J is TRBJ1-2 and V is TRBV6-5; perhaps TRBD1 as D (5 bases). V lost 2 bases, J lost 7 bases, and 20 bases lay in between. From germline, CDR1 is MNHEY and CDR2 SVGAGI. The CDR3 length is 16 residues.